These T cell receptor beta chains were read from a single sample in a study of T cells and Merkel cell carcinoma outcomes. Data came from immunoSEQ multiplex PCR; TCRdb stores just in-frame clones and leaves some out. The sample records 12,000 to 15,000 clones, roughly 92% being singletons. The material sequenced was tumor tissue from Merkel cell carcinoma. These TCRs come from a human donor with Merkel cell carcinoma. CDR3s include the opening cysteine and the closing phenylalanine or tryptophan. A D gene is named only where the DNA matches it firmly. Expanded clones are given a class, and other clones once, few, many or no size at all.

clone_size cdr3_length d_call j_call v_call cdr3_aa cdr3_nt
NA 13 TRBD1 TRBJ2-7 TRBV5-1 CASSRGQVEEQYF TGCGCCAGCAGCCGGGGACAGGTGGAAGAGCAGTACTTC
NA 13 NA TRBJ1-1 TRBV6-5 CASSYSWDTEAFF TGTGCCAGCAGTTACTCCTGGGACACTGAAGCTTTCTTT
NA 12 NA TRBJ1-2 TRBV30 CAGSGLRYGYTF TGTGCCGGATCGGGGCTACGCTATGGCTACACCTTC
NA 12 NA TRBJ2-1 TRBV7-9 CASSLDSPEQFF TGTGCCAGCAGCTTGGACAGTCCGGAGCAGTTCTTC
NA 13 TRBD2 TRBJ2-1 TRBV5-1 CASRTSGSDEQFF TGCGCCAGCCGGACTAGCGGGAGTGATGAGCAGTTCTTC
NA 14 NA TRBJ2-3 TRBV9 CASSVGGSTDTQYF TGTGCCAGCAGCGTAGGCGGAAGCACAGATACGCAGTATTTT
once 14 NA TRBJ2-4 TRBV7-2 CASSLEIGLDIQYF TGTGCCAGCAGCTTAGAGATAGGGTTAGACATTCAGTACTTC
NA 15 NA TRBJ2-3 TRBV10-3 CAISESRPPSDTQYF TGTGCCATCAGTGAGTCACGACCCCCCTCAGATACGCAGTATTTT
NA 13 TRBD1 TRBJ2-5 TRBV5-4 CASSPDREETQYF TGTGCCAGCAGCCCAGACAGGGAGGAGACCCAGTACTTC
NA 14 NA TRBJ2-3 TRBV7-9 CASSLRSTTDTQYF TGTGCCAGCAGCTTACGTTCGACCACAGATACGCAGTATTTT
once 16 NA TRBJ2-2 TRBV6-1 CASSEMGPGSGGELFF TGTGCCAGCAGTGAAATGGGGCCGGGTTCGGGGGGGGAGCTGTTTTTT
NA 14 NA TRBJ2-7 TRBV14 CASSQTAGGYEQYF TGTGCCAGCAGCCAAACTGCCGGGGGCTACGAGCAGTACTTC
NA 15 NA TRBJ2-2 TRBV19 CASRRRQQNTGELFF TGTGCCAGTAGAAGGAGACAGCAGAACACCGGGGAGCTGTTTTTT
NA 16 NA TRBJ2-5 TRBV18 CASSPPGGFLMETQYF TGTGCTAGCTCACCACCGGGCGGGTTTTTAATGGAGACCCAGTACTTC
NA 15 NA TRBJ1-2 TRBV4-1 CASSHGAVGAYGYTF TGCGCCAGCAGCCACGGGGCAGTGGGAGCCTATGGCTACACCTTC
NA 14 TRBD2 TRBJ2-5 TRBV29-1 CSVGTSGGAGTQYF TGCAGCGTTGGAACTAGCGGGGGTGCGGGGACCCAGTACTTC
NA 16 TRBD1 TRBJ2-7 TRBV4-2 CASSQDRTGARNEQYF TGTGCCAGCAGCCAGGATAGGACAGGGGCGAGGAACGAGCAGTACTTC
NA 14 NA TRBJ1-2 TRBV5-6 CASSLGAGAYGYTF TGTGCCAGCAGCCTGGGGGCAGGGGCCTATGGCTACACCTTC
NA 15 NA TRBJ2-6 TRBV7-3 CASSLRASGANVLTF TGTGCCAGCAGCTTAAGGGCTTCTGGGGCCAACGTCCTGACTTTC
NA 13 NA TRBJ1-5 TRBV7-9 CASSLEVGQPQHF TGTGCCAGCAGCTTAGAAGTCGGTCAGCCCCAGCATTTT
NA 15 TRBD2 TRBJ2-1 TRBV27 CASSLSGSSYNEQFF TGTGCCAGCAGTTTAAGCGGGAGCTCCTACAATGAGCAGTTCTTC
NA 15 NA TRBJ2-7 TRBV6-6 CASSYYLPSTYEQYF TGTGCCAGCAGTTATTACCTACCTAGTACCTACGAGCAGTACTTC
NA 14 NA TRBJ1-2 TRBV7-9 CASSFGRVDYGYTF TGTGCCAGCAGCTTCGGGAGGGTAGACTATGGCTACACCTTC
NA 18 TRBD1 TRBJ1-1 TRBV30 CAWSFAGTGGLMNTEAFF TGTGCCTGGAGTTTCGCCGGGACAGGGGGCTTGATGAACACTGAAGCTTTCTTT
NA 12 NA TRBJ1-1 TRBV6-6 CASSYDYTEAFF TGTGCCAGCAGTTACGACTACACTGAAGCTTTCTTT
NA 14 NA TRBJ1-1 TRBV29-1 CSVVVFLRSTEAFF TGCAGCGTTGTGGTATTTCTTAGGAGCACTGAAGCTTTCTTT
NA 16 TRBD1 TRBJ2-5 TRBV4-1 CASSPGQGGNQETQYF TGCGCCAGCAGCCCGGGACAGGGGGGAAACCAAGAGACCCAGTACTTC
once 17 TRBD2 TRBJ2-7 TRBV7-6 CASSRYGGTSGGYEQYF TGTGCCAGCAGCCGATACGGGGGAACTAGCGGGGGTTACGAGCAGTACTTC
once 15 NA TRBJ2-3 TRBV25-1 CASSESYREADTQYF TGTGCCAGCAGTGAATCTTACAGGGAGGCAGATACGCAGTATTTT
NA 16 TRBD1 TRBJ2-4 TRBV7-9 CASSPGQGDAKNIQYF TGTGCCAGCAGCCCGGGACAGGGCGATGCCAAAAACATTCAGTACTTC
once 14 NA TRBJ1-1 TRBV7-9 CASTRQAMNTEAFF TGTGCCAGCACCAGGCAGGCAATGAACACTGAAGCTTTCTTT
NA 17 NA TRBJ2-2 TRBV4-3 CASSQSVWAGDDGELFF TGCGCCAGCAGCCAAAGTGTATGGGCAGGGGACGACGGGGAGCTGTTTTTT
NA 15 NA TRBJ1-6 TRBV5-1 CASSLGPSYNSPLHF TGCGCCAGCAGCTTGGGGCCGAGCTATAATTCACCCCTCCACTTT
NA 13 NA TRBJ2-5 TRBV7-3 CASSRGYQETQYF TGTGCCAGCAGCAGGGGCTACCAAGAGACCCAGTACTTC
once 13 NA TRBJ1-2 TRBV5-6 CASSLGEFYGYTF TGTGCCAGCAGCTTGGGGGAATTCTATGGCTACACCTTC
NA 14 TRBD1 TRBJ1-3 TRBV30 CAWVRQGSGNTIYF TGTGCCTGGGTCCGACAGGGATCGGGAAACACCATATATTTT
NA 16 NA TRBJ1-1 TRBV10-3 CAISESPGKGNTEAFF TGTGCCATCAGTGAGTCTCCAGGGAAGGGGAACACTGAAGCTTTCTTT
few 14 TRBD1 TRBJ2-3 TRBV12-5 CASGTGQTTDTQYF TGTGCTAGCGGAACGGGACAGACCACAGATACGCAGTATTTT
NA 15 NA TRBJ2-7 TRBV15 CATSRDLGRGHEQYF TGTGCCACCAGCAGAGATCTCGGCAGGGGTCACGAGCAGTACTTC
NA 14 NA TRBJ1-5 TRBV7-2 CASSQDGNNQPQHF TGTGCCAGCAGCCAGGACGGAAACAATCAGCCCCAGCATTTT
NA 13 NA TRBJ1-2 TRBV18 CASSPGEGGGYTF TGTGCCAGCTCACCAGGAGAAGGAGGCGGCTACACCTTC
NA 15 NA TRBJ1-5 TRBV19 CASSILRGSNQPQHF TGTGCCAGTAGTATTCTCAGGGGTAGCAATCAGCCCCAGCATTTT